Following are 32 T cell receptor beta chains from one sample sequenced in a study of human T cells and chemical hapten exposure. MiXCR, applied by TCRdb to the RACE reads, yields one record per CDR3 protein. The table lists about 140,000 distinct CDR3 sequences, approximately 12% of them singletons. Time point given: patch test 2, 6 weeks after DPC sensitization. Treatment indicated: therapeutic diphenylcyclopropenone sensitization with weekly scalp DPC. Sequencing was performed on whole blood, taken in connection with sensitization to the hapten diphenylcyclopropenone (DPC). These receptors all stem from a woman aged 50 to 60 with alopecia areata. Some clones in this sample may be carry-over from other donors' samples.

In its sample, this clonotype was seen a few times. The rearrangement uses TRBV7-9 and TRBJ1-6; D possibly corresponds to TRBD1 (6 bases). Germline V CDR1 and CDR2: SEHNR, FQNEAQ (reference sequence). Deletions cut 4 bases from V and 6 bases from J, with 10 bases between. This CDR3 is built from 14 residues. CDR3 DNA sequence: TGTGCCAGCAGCTCGACAGGTGCTAATTCACCCCTCCACTTT. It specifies CASSSTGANSPLHF.

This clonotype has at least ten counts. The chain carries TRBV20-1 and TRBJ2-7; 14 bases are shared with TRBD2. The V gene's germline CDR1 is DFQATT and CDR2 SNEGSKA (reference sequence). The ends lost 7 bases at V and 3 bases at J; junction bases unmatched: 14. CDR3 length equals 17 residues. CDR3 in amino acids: CSVGSSGTSGSNYEQYF. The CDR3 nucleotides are TGCAGTGTTGGCAGTTCCGGGACTAGCGGGAGCAACTACGAGCAGTACTTC.

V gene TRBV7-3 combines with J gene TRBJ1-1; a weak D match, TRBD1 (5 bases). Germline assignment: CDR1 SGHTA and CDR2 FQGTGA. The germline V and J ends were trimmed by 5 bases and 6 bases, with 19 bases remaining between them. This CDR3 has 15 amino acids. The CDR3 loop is CASSRMGGTVAEAFF. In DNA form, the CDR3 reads TGTGCCAGCAGCCGAATGGGGGGTACAGTTGCTGAAGCTTTCTTT.

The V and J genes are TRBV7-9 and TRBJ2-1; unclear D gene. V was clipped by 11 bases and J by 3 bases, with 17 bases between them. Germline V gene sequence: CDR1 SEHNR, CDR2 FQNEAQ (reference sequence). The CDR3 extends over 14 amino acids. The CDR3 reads CACGRDVYYNEQFF. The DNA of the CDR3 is TGTGCCTGTGGACGTGACGTATACTACAATGAGCAGTTCTTC.

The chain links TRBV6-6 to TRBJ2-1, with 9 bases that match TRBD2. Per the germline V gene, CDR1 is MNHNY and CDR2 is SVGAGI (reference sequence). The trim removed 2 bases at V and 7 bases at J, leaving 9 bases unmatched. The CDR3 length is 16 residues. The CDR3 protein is CASSYPLAGGGNEQFF. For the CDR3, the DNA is TGTGCCAGCAGTTACCCCCTTGCGGGAGGGGGGAATGAGCAGTTCTTC.

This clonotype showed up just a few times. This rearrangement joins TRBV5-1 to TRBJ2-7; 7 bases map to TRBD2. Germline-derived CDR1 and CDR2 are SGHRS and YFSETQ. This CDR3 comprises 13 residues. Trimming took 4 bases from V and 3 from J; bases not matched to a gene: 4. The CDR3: CASSPGLVYEQYF. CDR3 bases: TGCGCCAGCAGCCCCGGACTAGTCTACGAGCAGTACTTC.

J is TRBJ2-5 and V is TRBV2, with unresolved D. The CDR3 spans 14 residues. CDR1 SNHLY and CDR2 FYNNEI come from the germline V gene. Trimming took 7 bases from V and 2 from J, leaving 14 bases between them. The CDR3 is CASTNGRLQETQYF. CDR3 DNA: TGTGCCAGCACCAATGGAAGGCTTCAAGAGACCCAGTACTTC.

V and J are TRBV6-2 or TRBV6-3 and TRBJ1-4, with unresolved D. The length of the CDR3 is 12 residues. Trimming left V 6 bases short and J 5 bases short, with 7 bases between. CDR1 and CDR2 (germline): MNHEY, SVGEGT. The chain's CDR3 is CASRTENEKLFF. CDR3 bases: TGTGCCAGCAGGACGGAGAATGAAAAACTGTTTTTT.

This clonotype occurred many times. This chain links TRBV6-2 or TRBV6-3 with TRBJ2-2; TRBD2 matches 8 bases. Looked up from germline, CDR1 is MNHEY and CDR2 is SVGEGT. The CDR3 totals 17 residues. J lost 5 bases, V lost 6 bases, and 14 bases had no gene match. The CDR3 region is CASRTQGTRRWTGELFF. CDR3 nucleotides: TGTGCCAGCAGGACGCAGGGGACTAGAAGGTGGACCGGGGAGCTGTTTTTT.

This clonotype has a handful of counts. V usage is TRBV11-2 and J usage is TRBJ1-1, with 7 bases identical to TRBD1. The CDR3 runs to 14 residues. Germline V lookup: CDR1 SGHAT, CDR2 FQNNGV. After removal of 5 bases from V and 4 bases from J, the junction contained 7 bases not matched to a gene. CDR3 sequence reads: CASSQDRASTEAFF. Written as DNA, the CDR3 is TGTGCCAGCAGCCAAGACAGGGCGAGCACTGAAGCTTTCTTT.

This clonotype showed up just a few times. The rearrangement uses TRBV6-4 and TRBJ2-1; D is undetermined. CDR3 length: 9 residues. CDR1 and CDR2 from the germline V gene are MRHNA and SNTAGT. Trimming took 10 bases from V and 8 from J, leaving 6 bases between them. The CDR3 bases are TGTGCCACGTGTGATGAGCAGTTCTTC. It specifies CATCDEQFF.

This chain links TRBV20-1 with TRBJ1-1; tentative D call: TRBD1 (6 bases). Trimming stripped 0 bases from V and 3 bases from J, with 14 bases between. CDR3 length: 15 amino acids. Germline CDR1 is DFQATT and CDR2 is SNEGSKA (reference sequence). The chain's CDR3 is CSARDLGTKYTEAFF. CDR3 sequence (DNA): TGCAGTGCTAGAGATTTAGGGACAAAATACACTGAAGCTTTCTTT.

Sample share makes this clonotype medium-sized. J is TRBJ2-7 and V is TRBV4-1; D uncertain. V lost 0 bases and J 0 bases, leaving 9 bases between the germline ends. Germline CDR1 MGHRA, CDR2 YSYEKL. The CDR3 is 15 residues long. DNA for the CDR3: TGCGCCAGCAGCCAAGAGGCAGGCAGCTCCTACGAGCAGTACTTC. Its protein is CASSQEAGSSYEQYF.

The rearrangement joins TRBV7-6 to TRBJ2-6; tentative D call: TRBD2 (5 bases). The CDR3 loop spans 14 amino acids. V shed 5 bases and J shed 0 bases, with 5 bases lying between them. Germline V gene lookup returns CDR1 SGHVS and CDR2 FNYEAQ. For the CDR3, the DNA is TGTGCCAGCAGCGACTACTCTGGGGCCAACGTCCTGACTTTC. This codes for CASSDYSGANVLTF.

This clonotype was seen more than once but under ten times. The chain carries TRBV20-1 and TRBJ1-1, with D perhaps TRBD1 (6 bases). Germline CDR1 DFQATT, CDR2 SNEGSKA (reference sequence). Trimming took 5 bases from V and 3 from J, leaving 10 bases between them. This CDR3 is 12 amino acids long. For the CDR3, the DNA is TGCAGTGCTCGAACAGGGTACACTGAAGCTTTCTTT. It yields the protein CSARTGYTEAFF.

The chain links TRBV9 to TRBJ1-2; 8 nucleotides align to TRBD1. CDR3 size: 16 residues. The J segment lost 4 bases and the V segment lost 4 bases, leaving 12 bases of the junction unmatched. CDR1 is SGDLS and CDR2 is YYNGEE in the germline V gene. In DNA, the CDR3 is TGTGCCAGCAGCATCAACTCCGGACAGGGCAGCTATGGCTACACCTTC. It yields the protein CASSINSGQGSYGYTF.

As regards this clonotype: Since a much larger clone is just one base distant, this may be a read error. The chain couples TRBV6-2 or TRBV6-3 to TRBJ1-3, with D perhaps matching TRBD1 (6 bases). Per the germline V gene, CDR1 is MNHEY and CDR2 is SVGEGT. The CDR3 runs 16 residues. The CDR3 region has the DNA TGTACCAGCAGTTCACCGGGACAAGTCTCTGGAAACACCATATATTTT. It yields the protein CTSSSPGQVSGNTIYF.

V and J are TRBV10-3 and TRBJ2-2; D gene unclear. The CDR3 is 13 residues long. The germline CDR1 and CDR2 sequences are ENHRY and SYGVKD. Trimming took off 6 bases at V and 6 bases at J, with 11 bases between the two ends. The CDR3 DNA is TGTGCCATCAGATCAGAAGAGGCCGGGGAGCTGTTTTTT. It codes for CAIRSEEAGELFF.

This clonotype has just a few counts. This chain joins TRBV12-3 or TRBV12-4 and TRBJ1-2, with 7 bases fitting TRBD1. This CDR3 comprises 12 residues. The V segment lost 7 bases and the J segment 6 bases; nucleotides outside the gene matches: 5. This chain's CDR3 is CASTSTGNGYTF. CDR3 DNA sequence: TGTGCCAGCACCTCGACAGGGAATGGCTACACCTTC.

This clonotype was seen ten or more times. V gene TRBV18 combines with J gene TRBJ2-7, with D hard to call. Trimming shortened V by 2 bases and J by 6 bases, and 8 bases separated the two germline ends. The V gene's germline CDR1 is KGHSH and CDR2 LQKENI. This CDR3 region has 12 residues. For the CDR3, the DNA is TGTGCCAGCTCACCATCTGGGGTCGAGCAGTACTTC. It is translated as CASSPSGVEQYF.

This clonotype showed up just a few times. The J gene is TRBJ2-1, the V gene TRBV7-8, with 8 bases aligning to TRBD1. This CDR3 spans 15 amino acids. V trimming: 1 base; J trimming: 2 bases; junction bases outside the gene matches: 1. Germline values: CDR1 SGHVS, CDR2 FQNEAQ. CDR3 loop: CASSLDRGAYNEQFF. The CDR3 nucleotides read TGTGCCAGCAGCTTAGACAGGGGGGCCTACAATGAGCAGTTCTTC.

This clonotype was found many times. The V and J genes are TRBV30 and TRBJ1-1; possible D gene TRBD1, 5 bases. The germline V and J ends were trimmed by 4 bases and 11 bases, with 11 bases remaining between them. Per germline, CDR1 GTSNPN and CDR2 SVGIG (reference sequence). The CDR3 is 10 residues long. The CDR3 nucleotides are TGTGCCTGGATCGGGGCAGGCGCTTTCTTT. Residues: CAWIGAGAFF.

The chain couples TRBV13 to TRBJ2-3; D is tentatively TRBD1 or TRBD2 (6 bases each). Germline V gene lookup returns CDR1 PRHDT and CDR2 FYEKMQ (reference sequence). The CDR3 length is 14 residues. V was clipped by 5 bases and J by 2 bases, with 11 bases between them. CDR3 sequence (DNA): TGTGCCAGCAGCCAGAGGGGGGCCACAGATACGCAGTATTTT. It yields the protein CASSQRGATDTQYF.

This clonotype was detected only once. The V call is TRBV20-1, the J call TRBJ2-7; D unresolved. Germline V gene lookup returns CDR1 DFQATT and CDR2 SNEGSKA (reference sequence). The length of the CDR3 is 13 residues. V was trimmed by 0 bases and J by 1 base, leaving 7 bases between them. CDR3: CSAREPASYEQYF. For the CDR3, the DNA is TGCAGTGCTAGAGAGCCAGCTTCCTACGAGCAGTACTTC.

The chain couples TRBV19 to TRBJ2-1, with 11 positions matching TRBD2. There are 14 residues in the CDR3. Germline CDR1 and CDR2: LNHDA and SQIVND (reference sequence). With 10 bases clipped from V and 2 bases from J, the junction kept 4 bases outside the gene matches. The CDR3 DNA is TGTGCCACGACACTAGCGGGAGCCTACAATGAGCAGTTCTTC. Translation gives CATTLAGAYNEQFF.

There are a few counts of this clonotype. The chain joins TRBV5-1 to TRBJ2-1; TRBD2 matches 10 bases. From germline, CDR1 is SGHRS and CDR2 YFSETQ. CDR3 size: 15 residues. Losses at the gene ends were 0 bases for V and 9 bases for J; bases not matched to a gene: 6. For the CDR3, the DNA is TGCGCCAGCAGCTTGGAACCTAGCGGGAGAGGTGAGCAGTTCTTC. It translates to CASSLEPSGRGEQFF.

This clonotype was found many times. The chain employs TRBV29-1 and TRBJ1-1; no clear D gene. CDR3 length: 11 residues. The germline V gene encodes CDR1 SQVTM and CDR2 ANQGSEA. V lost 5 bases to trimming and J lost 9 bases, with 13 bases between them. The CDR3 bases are TGCAGCGTTATTCCTATGACCCAAGCTTTCTTT. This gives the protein CSVIPMTQAFF.

The CDR3 sequence is CSVDGGPLNTEAFF. In DNA form, the CDR3 reads TGCAGCGTCGATGGGGGTCCCCTGAACACTGAAGCTTTCTTT. The J gene is TRBJ1-1, the V gene TRBV29-1, with a tentative D call TRBD1 (5 bases). This CDR3 has 14 residues. V was trimmed by 6 bases and J by 0 bases, leaving 14 bases between them. Germline loops: CDR1 SQVTM, CDR2 ANQGSEA.

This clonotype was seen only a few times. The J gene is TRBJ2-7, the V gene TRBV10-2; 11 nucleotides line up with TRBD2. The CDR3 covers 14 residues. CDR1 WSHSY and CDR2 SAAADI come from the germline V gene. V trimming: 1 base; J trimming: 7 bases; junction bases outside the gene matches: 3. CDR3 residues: CASSELAGGWEQYF. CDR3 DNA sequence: TGCGCCAGCAGTGAGTTAGCGGGAGGGTGGGAGCAGTACTTC.

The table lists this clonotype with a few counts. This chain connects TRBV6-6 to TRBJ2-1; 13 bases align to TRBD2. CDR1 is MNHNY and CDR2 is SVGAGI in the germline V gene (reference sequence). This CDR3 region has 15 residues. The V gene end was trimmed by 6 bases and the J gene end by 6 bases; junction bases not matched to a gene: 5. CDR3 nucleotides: TGTGCCAGCAGCTTCGGACTAGCGGGAGCCAATGAGCAGTTCTTC. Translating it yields CASSFGLAGANEQFF.

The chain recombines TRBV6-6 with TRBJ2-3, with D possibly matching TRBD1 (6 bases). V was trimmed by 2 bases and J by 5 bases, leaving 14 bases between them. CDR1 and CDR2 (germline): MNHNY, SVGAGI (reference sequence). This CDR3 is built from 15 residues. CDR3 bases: TGTGCCAGCAGTTACACAGGGATGCGGAGAGATACGCAGTATTTT. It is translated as CASSYTGMRRDTQYF.

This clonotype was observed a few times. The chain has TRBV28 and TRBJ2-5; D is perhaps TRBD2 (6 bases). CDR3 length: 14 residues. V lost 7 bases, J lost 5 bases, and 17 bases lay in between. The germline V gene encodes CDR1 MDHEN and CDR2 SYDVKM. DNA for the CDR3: TGTGCCAGCACCCCCGGCGGGGAAGGGGAGACCCAGTACTTC. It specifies CASTPGGEGETQYF.